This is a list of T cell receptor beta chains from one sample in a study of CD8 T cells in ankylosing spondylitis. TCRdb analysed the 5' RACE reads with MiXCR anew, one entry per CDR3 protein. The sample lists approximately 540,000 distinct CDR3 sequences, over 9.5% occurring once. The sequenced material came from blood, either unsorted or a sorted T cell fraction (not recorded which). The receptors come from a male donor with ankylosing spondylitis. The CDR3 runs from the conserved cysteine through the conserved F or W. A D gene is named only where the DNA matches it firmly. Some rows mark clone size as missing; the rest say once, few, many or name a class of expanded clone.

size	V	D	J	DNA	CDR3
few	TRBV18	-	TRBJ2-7	TGTGCCAGCTCACCAAGGATAACAGACTCCTACGAGCAGTACTTC	CASSPRITDSYEQYF
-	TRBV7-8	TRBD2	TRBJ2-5	TGTGCCAGCAGCTCTCGACTAGCGGGAGAGGGGGAGACCCAGTACTTC	CASSSRLAGEGETQYF
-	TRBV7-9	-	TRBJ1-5	TGTGCCAGCAGCATCGACCGGGAGAGCAATCAGCCCCAGCATTTT	CASSIDRESNQPQHF
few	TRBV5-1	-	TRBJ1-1	TGCGCCAGCAGCTCAGACAGCTTGAACACTGAAGCTTTCTTT	CASSSDSLNTEAFF
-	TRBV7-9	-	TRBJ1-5	TGTGCCAGCAGCTTTTGGGACACCAATCAGCCCCAGCATTTT	CASSFWDTNQPQHF
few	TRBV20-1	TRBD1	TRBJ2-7	TGCAGTGCGCTCGGGACAGGGAGTTTCCTCAGCGAGCAGTACTTC	CSALGTGSFLSEQYF
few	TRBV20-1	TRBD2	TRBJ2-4	TGCAGTGCTCAAGGCCTAGCGGGAGGTCCGACGGAAAACATTCAGTACTTC	CSAQGLAGGPTENIQYF
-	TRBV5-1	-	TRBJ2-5	TGCGCCAGCAATTTTAGGGGTCAAGGTGCGGAGACCCAGTACTTC	CASNFRGQGAETQYF
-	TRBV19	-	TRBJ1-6	TGTGCCAGTAAGCGGGATTTGAATTCACCCCTCCACTTT	CASKRDLNSPLHF
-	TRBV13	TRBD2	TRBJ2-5	TGTGCCAGCAGCGTAAGACTAGCGGGAGATGAAGAGACCCAGTACTTC	CASSVRLAGDEETQYF
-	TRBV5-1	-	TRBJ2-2	TGCGCCAGCAGCCGCCCGGGGGCCGGGGAGCTGTTTTTT	CASSRPGAGELFF
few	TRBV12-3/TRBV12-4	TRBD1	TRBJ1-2	TGTGCCAGCAGTCGGACAGGGCGAGCCTATGGCTACACCTTC	CASSRTGRAYGYTF
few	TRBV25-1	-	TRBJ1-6	TGTGCCAGCAGTGCCCAGAGGCAGGGAAAATCACCCCTCCACTTT	CASSAQRQGKSPLHF
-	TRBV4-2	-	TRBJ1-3	TGTGCCAGCAGCCAGATTACGGGCCTGGACTCTGGAAACACCATATATTTT	CASSQITGLDSGNTIYF
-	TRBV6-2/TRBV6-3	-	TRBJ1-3	TGTGCCAGCAGTCCAAGGGAAGATTACTCTGGAAACACCATATATTTT	CASSPREDYSGNTIYF
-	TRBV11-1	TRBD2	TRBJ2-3	TGTGCCAGCAGCTTTCCGACTAGCGGGAGGGCCGGACGTGCAGATACGCAGTATTTT	CASSFPTSGRAGRADTQYF
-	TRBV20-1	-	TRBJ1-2	TGCAGTGCTAGTACGCGAGTAGTCTATGGCTACACCTTC	CSASTRVVYGYTF
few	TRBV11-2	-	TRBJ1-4	TGTGCCAGCAGCTTAGGGGCGACAGCTGGGGGTGAAAAACTGTTTTTT	CASSLGATAGGEKLFF
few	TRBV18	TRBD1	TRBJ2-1	TGTGCCGCCAAATCGGGGTGGGACAGCAATGAGCAGTTCTTC	CAAKSGWDSNEQFF
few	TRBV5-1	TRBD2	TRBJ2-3	TGCGCCAGCAGCTTGGTGGGTAGCGGGCCTTCAGATACGCAGTATTTT	CASSLVGSGPSDTQYF
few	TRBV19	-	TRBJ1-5	TGTGCCAGTAGTATCGTTCGGGGAGGGGGTCAGCCCCAGCATTTT	CASSIVRGGGQPQHF
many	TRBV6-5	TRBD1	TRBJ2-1	TGTGCCAGCAGTTTGGGACAGAGCTCCTACAATGAGCAGTTCTTC	CASSLGQSSYNEQFF
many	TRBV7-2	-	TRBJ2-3	TGTGCCAGCAGCCGAGCGACTAGGACAGATACGCAGTATTTT	CASSRATRTDTQYF
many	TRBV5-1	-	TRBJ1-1	TGCGCCAGCAGCCCGGACACAGTGTTGGGCAACACTGAAGCTTTCTTT	CASSPDTVLGNTEAFF
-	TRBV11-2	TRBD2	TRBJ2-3	TGTGCCAGCAGCTTTTTAGCGGGAGGGTCCAGCACAGATACGCAGTATTTT	CASSFLAGGSSTDTQYF
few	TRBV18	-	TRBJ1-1	TGTGCCAGCTCATTCTCTATTGACACTGAAGCTTTCTTT	CASSFSIDTEAFF
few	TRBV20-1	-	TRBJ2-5	TGCAGTGCTAGAGATTGGCTCCAAGAAGAGACCCAGTACTTC	CSARDWLQEETQYF
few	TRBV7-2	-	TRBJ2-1	TGTGCCAGCAGCCAGAGGGCAGCGACAGAGGGCTACAATGAGCAGTTCTTC	CASSQRAATEGYNEQFF
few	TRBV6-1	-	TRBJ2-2	TGTGCCGGAGGTCCGGTTGACACCGGGGAGCTGTTTTTT	CAGGPVDTGELFF
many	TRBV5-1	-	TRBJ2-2	TGCGCCAGCAGTTTGGAAGGGCAGGGGAACACCGGGGAGCTGTTTTTT	CASSLEGQGNTGELFF
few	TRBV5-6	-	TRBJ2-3	TGTGCCAGCAGCTTGGTAGACCGCGGCACAGATACGCAGTATTTT	CASSLVDRGTDTQYF
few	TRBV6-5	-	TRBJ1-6	TGTGCCAGCAGTTACTCTAGGCACAGGGCCAATTCACCCCTCCACTTT	CASSYSRHRANSPLHF